These 23 T cell receptor beta chains share one sample of origin, sequenced in a study of shared clonotypes between healthy human individuals. Profiling relied on immunoSEQ multiplex PCR, and the TCRdb table lists in-frame clones only, not all of them. The sample shows some 2.1 million clones, 90% to 95% of them seen only once. Sequencing input: naive CD4+ T cells sorted from blood. Subset of the sample: CD45RA+ positively selected. These TCRs come from a man between 18 and 29 years old in good health.

Remarks on this clone: Possible read error: a much larger clone is one base away. J is TRBJ2-7 and V is TRBV25-1; possible D gene TRBD1, 5 bases. The ends were cut back, 1 base at V and 3 bases at J, with 16 bases in the middle. Germline-derived CDR1 and CDR2 are MGHDK and SYGVNS. The CDR3 sequence is 16 residues long. CDR3 in DNA: TGTGCCAGCAGTGAATCTCCCTGCAGGGTGCTCTACGAGCAGTACTTC. Translated: CASSESPCRVLYEQYF.

The chain has TRBV11-2 and TRBJ1-5; TRBD1 matches at 7 bases. This CDR3 spans 17 amino acids. V lost 1 base, J lost 6 bases, and 12 bases stayed unmatched. Germline V gene lookup returns CDR1 SGHAT and CDR2 FQNNGV. CDR3 in amino acids: CASSLGAGGGDAQPQHF. The CDR3 region has the DNA TGTGCCAGCAGCTTAGGGGCCGGAGGGGGCGACGCTCAGCCCCAGCATTTT. Supplemented by reference TRBV11-2 and TRBJ1-5, the full variable domain reads EAGVAQSPRYKIIEKRQSVAFWCNPISGHATLYWYQQILGQGPKLLIQFQNNGVVDDSQLPKDRFSAERLKGVDSTLKIQPAKLEDSAVYLCASSLGAGGGDAQPQHFGDGTRLSIL.

The chain couples TRBV7-9 to TRBJ2-1; D not certain. The V gene lost 3 bases and the J gene lost 8 bases, with 17 bases spanning the gap. Germline CDR1 and CDR2: SEHNR and FQNEAQ (reference sequence). The CDR3 covers 15 residues. DNA of the CDR3: TGTGCCAGCAGCTTGGGGATCCTTGAGGACGATGAGCAGTTCTTC. Its protein is CASSLGILEDDEQFF.

This chain uses TRBV14 with TRBJ1-1; D uncertain. Trimming removed 1 base at V and 3 bases at J, with 6 bases between. This CDR3 contains 13 residues. Germline V gene lookup returns CDR1 SGHDN and CDR2 FVKESK. As DNA, the CDR3 is TGTGCCAGCAGCCAAGCTCAATACACTGAAGCTTTCTTT. Its protein is CASSQAQYTEAFF.

The chain recombines TRBV7-2 with TRBJ2-7, with D possibly matching TRBD2 (5 bases). CDR1 and CDR2 from the germline V gene are SGHTA and FQGNSA. This CDR3 is 14 amino acids long. Between the trimmed V and J ends, which lost 6 bases and 0 bases, there was a span of 12 bases. The CDR3 loop is CASSLSGFSYEQYF. The CDR3 coding sequence is TGTGCCAGCAGTTTGAGCGGATTCTCCTACGAGCAGTACTTC. Using reference TRBV7-2 and TRBJ2-7 for the parts outside the CDR3, the full variable domain is GAGVSQSPSNKVTEKGKDVELRCDPISGHTALYWYRQSLGQGLEFLIYFQGNSAPDKSGLPSDRFSAERTGGSVSTLTIQRTQQEDSAVYLCASSLSGFSYEQYFGPGTRLTVT.

Concerning this clone itself: Other DNA sequences in this specimen translate into the identical CDR3. The chain is built from TRBV6-5 and TRBJ2-3; D possibly corresponds to TRBD2 (6 bases). This CDR3 comprises 16 residues. The germline V and J ends were trimmed by 0 bases and 0 bases, with 10 bases remaining between them. Germline loops: CDR1 MNHEY, CDR2 SVGAGI. Written as DNA, the CDR3 is TGTGCCAGCAGTTACTCTGGGGGGACCAGCACAGATACGCAGTATTTT. It encodes CASSYSGGTSTDTQYF.

The chain is built from TRBV10-3 and TRBJ1-5; no reliable D call. V was pared by 5 bases and J by 4 bases, with 12 bases between. Germline loops: CDR1 ENHRY, CDR2 SYGVKD. CDR3 size: 14 residues. CDR3 region: CAISNWRDNQPQHF. The DNA of the CDR3 is TGTGCCATCAGTAATTGGAGGGATAATCAGCCCCAGCATTTT.

The chain recombines TRBV6-5 with TRBJ1-2; D perhaps matches TRBD1 (5 bases). The length of the CDR3 is 13 residues. V was shortened by 6 bases and J by 4 bases, with 12 bases between the two germline ends. In germline, CDR1 is MNHEY, CDR2 SVGAGI. CDR3 amino acids: CASRAGGAYGYTF. Written as DNA, the CDR3 is TGTGCCAGCAGGGCGGGGGGAGCCTATGGCTACACCTTC.

The chain has TRBV19 and TRBJ1-6; D gene uncertain. This CDR3 comprises 14 residues. CDR1 LNHDA and CDR2 SQIVND come from the germline V gene (reference sequence). The V gene lost 9 bases and the J gene lost 3 bases, with 12 bases spanning the gap. The DNA for the CDR3 is TGTGCCAGCCATTCAGAGAGCTATAATTCACCCCTCCACTTT. This sequence encodes CASHSESYNSPLHF.

This clone was seen once. The chain combines TRBV6-5 with TRBJ1-6; TRBD1 matches at 7 bases. V shed 6 bases and J 7 bases; nucleotides not matched to a gene: 6. CDR1 is MNHEY, CDR2 SVGAGI, per germline. The CDR3 has 14 residues. The CDR3 coding sequence is TGTGCCAGCAGGAGGGGACAGTTGAATTCACCCCTCCACTTT. This codes for CASRRGQLNSPLHF.

This rearrangement joins TRBV5-1 to TRBJ2-5; 16 nucleotides agree with TRBD2. V dropped 2 bases and J dropped 1; count of bases not matched to a gene: 8. Germline V gene sequence: CDR1 SGHRS, CDR2 YFSETQ. The CDR3 has 19 residues. DNA of the CDR3: TGCGCCAGCAGCTTTGGGACTAGCGGGAGGGCCTATATCCAAGAGACCCAGTACTTC. It yields the protein CASSFGTSGRAYIQETQYF.

The chain joins TRBV6-5 to TRBJ2-2; 8 nucleotides match TRBD2. V shed 7 bases and J 6 bases; nucleotides not matched to a gene: 10. There are 15 residues in the CDR3. Germline values: CDR1 MNHEY, CDR2 SVGAGI. The CDR3 here is CASIGSGGRAGELFF. The CDR3 DNA follows: TGTGCCAGCATCGGGAGCGGGGGAAGGGCCGGGGAGCTGTTTTTT.

On this clone: This sample includes further DNA sequences coding for the same CDR3. The chain joins TRBV19 to TRBJ1-5; D is unclear. Trimming shortened V by 6 bases and J by 1 base, and 7 bases separated the two germline ends. The CDR3 has 13 residues. Germline V gene data show CDR1 as LNHDA and CDR2 as SQIVND (reference sequence). Here the CDR3 DNA reads TGTGCCAGTAGCGTCGTCAGCAATCAGCCCCAGCATTTT. This gives the protein CASSVVSNQPQHF.

The chain joins TRBV11-2 to TRBJ1-3, with TRBD1 matching 7 bases. Germline V gene data show CDR1 as SGHAT and CDR2 as FQNNGV. This CDR3 is built from 14 residues. Trimming at V came to 5 bases and at J to 7 bases, leaving 8 bases not matched to a gene. For the CDR3, the DNA is TGTGCCAGCAGCCATTCAGGGGGGAGGAACACCATATATTTT. The encoded protein is CASSHSGGRNTIYF.

The chain recombines TRBV28 with TRBJ1-1; possible D gene TRBD1, 6 bases. This CDR3 region has 10 residues. V shed 8 bases and J shed 7 bases, with 8 bases lying between them. From germline, CDR1 is MDHEN and CDR2 SYDVKM. This CDR3 reads CASEGDEAFF. CDR3 bases: TGTGCCAGCGAGGGGGATGAAGCTTTCTTT.

The chain recombines TRBV29-1 with TRBJ1-2; D is undetermined. The CDR3 is 13 residues long. The V gene's germline CDR1 is SQVTM and CDR2 ANQGSEA. V was shortened by 7 bases and J by 3 bases, with 15 bases between the two germline ends. This CDR3 reads CSAGTGLDYGYTF. In nucleotides, the CDR3 is TGCAGCGCCGGTACGGGGTTAGACTATGGCTACACCTTC.

V usage is TRBV30 and J usage is TRBJ1-2; 10 nucleotides align to TRBD1. CDR3 size: 13 residues. Germline V gene sequence: CDR1 GTSNPN, CDR2 SVGIG (reference sequence). Trimming at V came to 1 base and at J to 6 bases, leaving 2 bases not matched to a gene. CDR3 nucleotide sequence: TGTGCCTGGAGTGGACAGGGGGCGGATGGCTACACCTTC. It yields the protein CAWSGQGADGYTF.

The chain employs TRBV21-1 and TRBJ2-7; the table names TRBD2, a call not compared with the DNA. TRBV21-1 counts as a pseudogene. The CDR3 consists of 19 residues. Here the CDR3 reads CASSKLRPMKRALPYEQYF. The CDR3 DNA reads TGTGCCAGCAGCAAACTTAGACCAATGAAGCGGGCCTTACCCTACGAGCAGTACTTC.

The chain carries TRBV7-3 and TRBJ2-5; D possibly corresponds to TRBD2 (6 bases). Between the trimmed V and J ends, which lost 3 bases and 5 bases, there was a span of 16 bases. CDR1 and CDR2 from the germline V gene are SGHTA and FQGTGA. The length of the CDR3 is 15 residues. CDR3 loop: CASSLREQYKETQYF. The CDR3 DNA follows: TGTGCCAGCAGCTTGCGGGAACAGTACAAGGAGACCCAGTACTTC.

The chain carries TRBV11-2 and TRBJ2-5; no clear D. Per the germline V gene, CDR1 is SGHAT and CDR2 is FQNNGV. Trimming left V 3 bases short and J 3 bases short, with 5 bases between. The CDR3 has 12 residues. The chain's CDR3 is CASSFGKETQYF. CDR3 bases: TGTGCCAGCAGCTTCGGTAAAGAGACCCAGTACTTC.

V is TRBV7-9 and J is TRBJ1-2, with a possible D match to TRBD1 (6 bases). V lost 4 bases to trimming and J lost 6 bases, with 15 bases between them. There are 14 residues in the CDR3. In germline, CDR1 is SEHNR, CDR2 FQNEAQ (reference sequence). The CDR3 reads CASSYLDRRDGYTF. The CDR3 DNA sequence: TGTGCCAGCAGCTACTTGGACAGACGGGATGGCTACACCTTC. The entire variable domain, with the rest obtained from reference TRBV7-9 and TRBJ1-2, is as follows: DTGVSQNPRHKITKRGQNVTFRCDPISEHNRLYWYRQTLGQGPEFLTYFQNEAQLEKSRLLSDRFSAERPKGSFSTLEIQRTEQGDSAMYLCASSYLDRRDGYTFGSGTRLTVV.

This chain joins TRBV7-2 and TRBJ2-7; 8 bases line up with TRBD2. Losses at the gene ends were 2 bases for V and 4 bases for J; bases not matched to a gene: 4. In germline, CDR1 is SGHTA, CDR2 FQGNSA. The CDR3 spans 14 residues. CDR3 amino acids: CASSLSGSGYEQYF. Here the CDR3 DNA reads TGTGCCAGCAGCTTAAGCGGGAGTGGGTACGAGCAGTACTTC.

The rearrangement joins TRBV4-1 to TRBJ1-1; the match to TRBD1 covers 7 bases. The CDR3 extends over 15 amino acids. Germline loops: CDR1 MGHRA, CDR2 YSYEKL. The V gene end was trimmed by 1 base and the J gene end by 4 bases; junction bases not matched to a gene: 6. The CDR3 DNA reads as TGCGCCAGCAGCCAAGCAGACAGGGTTAGCACTGAAGCTTTCTTT. It translates to CASSQADRVSTEAFF.